The TCR beta chain described here comes from a study of shared clonotypes between healthy human individuals. CDR3 size: 16 residues. Germline V gene data show CDR1 as SGHVS and CDR2 as FNYEAQ. Trimming took 3 bases from V and 6 from J; bases not matched to a gene: 5. Clones were read by immunoSEQ multiplex PCR, and TCRdb kept only the in-frame ones, dropping some. The table has roughly 2 million clones, 85% to 95% seen once. The rearrangement joins TRBV7-6 to TRBJ2-2; TRBD1 matches 12 bases. The sequence came from a man between 18 and 35 years old in good health. Sequenced input: naive CD4+ T cells sorted from blood. Subset meaning: CD45RA+ positively selected. CDR3 nucleotides: TGTGCCAGCAGCTTTTACCGGGACAGGGGGCCCGGGGAGCTGTTTTTT. Protein product: CASSFYRDRGPGELFF.